These T cell receptor beta chains were read from a single sample in a study of blood T cell repertoires in COVID-19. The assay was immunoSEQ multiplex PCR, and TCRdb's table has in-frame clones only and misses some. The repertoire consists of some 270,000 clones, with around 85% occurring once and the leading ten covering about 4.1%. The sample taken for sequencing was PBMCs or T cells enriched from blood (not recorded which). Source of these receptors: a woman aged 25 to 45 who had recovered from COVID-19. The CDR3 runs from the conserved cysteine through the conserved F or W. The order of the fields is J gene, D gene, V gene, clone size, CDR3 protein, CDR3 DNA. The D gene is left open where the match is weak. Some rows mark clone size as missing; the rest say once, few, many or name a class of expanded clone.

j_call: TRBJ1-1; d_call: NA; v_call: TRBV29-1; clone_size: NA; cdr3_aa: CSANSPKNTEAFF; cdr3_nt: TGCAGCGCCAACAGCCCCAAGAACACTGAAGCTTTCTTT
j_call: TRBJ1-2; d_call: TRBD1; v_call: TRBV9; clone_size: NA; cdr3_aa: CASSPTTGGFYGYTF; cdr3_nt: TGTGCCAGCAGCCCGACGACAGGGGGATTCTATGGCTACACCTTC
j_call: TRBJ2-1; d_call: NA; v_call: TRBV29-1; clone_size: NA; cdr3_aa: CSVARLGNEQFF; cdr3_nt: TGCAGCGTTGCTCGACTTGGTAATGAGCAGTTCTTC
j_call: TRBJ2-1; d_call: NA; v_call: TRBV5-4; clone_size: NA; cdr3_aa: CASSLGLYNEQFF; cdr3_nt: TGTGCCAGCAGCTTGGGACTCTACAATGAGCAGTTCTTC
j_call: TRBJ2-7; d_call: NA; v_call: TRBV5-1; clone_size: NA; cdr3_aa: CASSLARDYEQYF; cdr3_nt: TGCGCCAGCAGCTTGGCCAGGGACTACGAGCAGTACTTC
j_call: TRBJ1-2; d_call: TRBD1; v_call: TRBV20-1; clone_size: NA; cdr3_aa: CSASPGQGARGYTF; cdr3_nt: TGCAGTGCTAGTCCGGGACAGGGGGCGCGGGGCTACACCTTC
j_call: TRBJ2-1; d_call: TRBD2; v_call: TRBV24-1; clone_size: NA; cdr3_aa: CATSDLHVAGVRNEQFF; cdr3_nt: TGTGCCACCAGTGATTTGCATGTTGCGGGAGTGAGGAATGAGCAGTTCTTC
j_call: TRBJ2-2; d_call: TRBD1; v_call: TRBV18; clone_size: NA; cdr3_aa: CASSPRQGRTGELFF; cdr3_nt: TGTGCCAGCTCACCTCGACAGGGCAGAACCGGGGAGCTGTTTTTT
j_call: TRBJ1-5; d_call: TRBD1; v_call: TRBV7-9; clone_size: NA; cdr3_aa: CASSKGQGYNQPQHF; cdr3_nt: TGTGCCAGCAGCAAGGGACAGGGCTACAATCAGCCCCAGCATTTT
j_call: TRBJ1-1; d_call: NA; v_call: TRBV30; clone_size: NA; cdr3_aa: CAWRGPRGLLLNTEAFF; cdr3_nt: TGTGCCTGGAGGGGCCCAAGGGGCCTTTTACTTAACACTGAAGCTTTCTTT
j_call: TRBJ1-1; d_call: TRBD1; v_call: TRBV18; clone_size: NA; cdr3_aa: CASSPRQGATRADTEAFF; cdr3_nt: TGTGCCAGCTCACCTAGACAGGGGGCGACGAGGGCGGACACTGAAGCTTTCTTT
j_call: TRBJ1-1; d_call: NA; v_call: TRBV7-4; clone_size: NA; cdr3_aa: CASSLVQYGFFAGTEAFF; cdr3_nt: TGTGCCAGCAGCTTAGTACAGTATGGGTTTTTCGCTGGGACTGAAGCTTTCTTT
j_call: TRBJ2-2; d_call: TRBD1; v_call: TRBV6-1; clone_size: NA; cdr3_aa: CASSEPGQGPGELFF; cdr3_nt: TGTGCCAGCAGTGAACCGGGACAGGGGCCCGGGGAGCTGTTTTTT
j_call: TRBJ2-3; d_call: TRBD2; v_call: TRBV5-1; clone_size: NA; cdr3_aa: CASSLGGTTSGGTDTQYF; cdr3_nt: TGCGCCAGCAGCTTGGGGGGGACCACTAGCGGGGGCACAGATACGCAGTATTTT
j_call: TRBJ2-5; d_call: NA; v_call: TRBV30; clone_size: NA; cdr3_aa: CAWSSLRGAETQYF; cdr3_nt: TGTGCCTGGAGTTCCTTAAGAGGCGCAGAGACCCAGTACTTC
j_call: TRBJ2-1; d_call: NA; v_call: TRBV9; clone_size: few; cdr3_aa: CASSVLDSSYNEQFF; cdr3_nt: TGTGCCAGCAGCGTACTCGACTCTTCCTACAATGAGCAGTTCTTC
j_call: TRBJ1-2; d_call: NA; v_call: TRBV29-1; clone_size: once; cdr3_aa: CSVESGGGYGYTF; cdr3_nt: TGCAGCGTTGAAAGTGGGGGGGGCTATGGCTACACCTTC
j_call: TRBJ1-2; d_call: TRBD1; v_call: TRBV25-1; clone_size: NA; cdr3_aa: CASSPTGALGYTF; cdr3_nt: TGTGCCAGCTCCCCCACAGGGGCCTTAGGCTACACCTTC
j_call: TRBJ1-1; d_call: NA; v_call: TRBV5-1; clone_size: NA; cdr3_aa: CASSSTGTSTEAFF; cdr3_nt: TGCGCCAGCAGCTCAACCGGGACATCCACTGAAGCTTTCTTT
j_call: TRBJ1-5; d_call: TRBD1; v_call: TRBV19; clone_size: NA; cdr3_aa: CASLPGQGLNQPQHF; cdr3_nt: TGTGCCAGCCTCCCGGGACAGGGCCTTAATCAGCCCCAGCATTTT
j_call: TRBJ2-7; d_call: TRBD1; v_call: TRBV28; clone_size: few; cdr3_aa: CASRGQGAHEQYF; cdr3_nt: TGTGCCAGCAGGGGACAGGGGGCCCACGAGCAGTACTTC
j_call: TRBJ1-5; d_call: TRBD1; v_call: TRBV10-3; clone_size: NA; cdr3_aa: CAISKQGWNQPQHF; cdr3_nt: TGTGCCATATCTAAACAGGGGTGGAATCAGCCCCAGCATTTT
j_call: TRBJ1-4; d_call: TRBD1; v_call: TRBV28; clone_size: NA; cdr3_aa: CASRAQLGGQGAEKLFF; cdr3_nt: TGTGCCAGCAGAGCACAGCTCGGAGGACAGGGGGCTGAAAAACTGTTTTTT
j_call: TRBJ1-2; d_call: TRBD1; v_call: TRBV30; clone_size: NA; cdr3_aa: CASDRVMNYGYTF; cdr3_nt: TGTGCCTCCGACAGGGTGATGAACTATGGCTACACCTTC
j_call: TRBJ1-1; d_call: TRBD1; v_call: TRBV15; clone_size: NA; cdr3_aa: CATSRDTGGNTEAFF; cdr3_nt: TGTGCCACCAGCAGAGATACAGGGGGGAACACTGAAGCTTTCTTT
j_call: TRBJ1-5; d_call: TRBD1; v_call: TRBV5-1; clone_size: NA; cdr3_aa: CASSSGTGVNQPQHF; cdr3_nt: TGCGCCAGCAGCTCCGGGACAGGGGTCAATCAGCCCCAGCATTTT
j_call: TRBJ1-5; d_call: NA; v_call: TRBV28; clone_size: NA; cdr3_aa: CASSFSVQPQHF; cdr3_nt: TGTGCCAGCAGTTTTAGCGTTCAGCCCCAGCATTTT
j_call: TRBJ1-2; d_call: NA; v_call: TRBV7-6; clone_size: NA; cdr3_aa: CASSLAGGGNYGYTF; cdr3_nt: TGTGCCAGCAGCTTAGCTGGTGGGGGGAACTATGGCTACACCTTC
j_call: TRBJ1-1; d_call: TRBD1; v_call: TRBV29-1; clone_size: few; cdr3_aa: CSALTGTVLEAFF; cdr3_nt: TGCAGCGCCTTGACAGGGACAGTACTTGAAGCTTTCTTT
j_call: TRBJ2-4; d_call: NA; v_call: TRBV4-1; clone_size: NA; cdr3_aa: CASSQEALARNIQYF; cdr3_nt: TGCGCCAGCAGCCAAGAAGCGCTAGCCAGAAACATTCAGTACTTC
j_call: TRBJ1-2; d_call: TRBD1; v_call: TRBV14; clone_size: NA; cdr3_aa: CASSLLPGTGGSYTF; cdr3_nt: TGTGCCAGCAGCCTCCTCCCCGGGACAGGGGGCAGCTACACCTTC
j_call: TRBJ1-5; d_call: NA; v_call: TRBV28; clone_size: NA; cdr3_aa: CAAGGGAGNQPQHF; cdr3_nt: TGTGCCGCTGGCGGGGGGGCCGGCAATCAGCCCCAGCATTTT
j_call: TRBJ2-1; d_call: TRBD2; v_call: TRBV7-2; clone_size: NA; cdr3_aa: CASSLVVRGEQFF; cdr3_nt: TGTGCCAGCAGCTTAGTGGTGCGGGGGGAGCAGTTCTTC
j_call: TRBJ1-1; d_call: NA; v_call: TRBV6-6; clone_size: NA; cdr3_aa: CASSSLLDILNTEAFF; cdr3_nt: TGTGCCAGCAGTTCCCTCTTAGACATCCTGAACACTGAAGCTTTCTTT
j_call: TRBJ2-3; d_call: NA; v_call: TRBV11-3; clone_size: NA; cdr3_aa: CASSLDRGSGRGGVTDTQYF; cdr3_nt: TGTGCCAGCAGCTTAGACAGGGGAAGTGGCCGTGGGGGAGTCACAGATACGCAGTATTTT
j_call: TRBJ2-7; d_call: TRBD1; v_call: TRBV19; clone_size: NA; cdr3_aa: CASSIDLRDRGYEQYF; cdr3_nt: TGTGCCAGTAGTATAGATCTTCGGGACAGGGGCTACGAGCAGTACTTC
j_call: TRBJ1-2; d_call: TRBD1; v_call: TRBV14; clone_size: NA; cdr3_aa: CASSQAGGAYGYTF; cdr3_nt: TGTGCCAGCAGCCAAGCAGGGGGCGCCTATGGCTACACCTTC
j_call: TRBJ2-1; d_call: NA; v_call: TRBV2; clone_size: NA; cdr3_aa: CASTGQGYNEQFF; cdr3_nt: TGTGCCAGCACGGGTCAGGGGTACAATGAGCAGTTCTTC
j_call: TRBJ2-7; d_call: NA; v_call: TRBV11-2; clone_size: NA; cdr3_aa: CASSLDAGNYEQYF; cdr3_nt: TGTGCCAGCAGCTTAGATGCAGGGAACTACGAGCAGTACTTC
j_call: TRBJ1-2; d_call: NA; v_call: TRBV29-1; clone_size: NA; cdr3_aa: CSVEERGTPVNYGYTF; cdr3_nt: TGCAGCGTTGAAGAAAGAGGCACGCCGGTAAACTATGGCTACACCTTC
j_call: TRBJ1-1; d_call: TRBD1; v_call: TRBV10-3; clone_size: NA; cdr3_aa: CAISESRDRTSEAFF; cdr3_nt: TGTGCCATCAGTGAGTCTCGGGACAGAACTTCTGAAGCTTTCTTT
j_call: TRBJ2-7; d_call: TRBD1; v_call: TRBV10-3; clone_size: NA; cdr3_aa: CAISESTPLGTGGQYEQYF; cdr3_nt: TGTGCCATCAGTGAGTCCACCCCACTGGGGACAGGGGGTCAATACGAGCAGTACTTC
j_call: TRBJ1-3; d_call: TRBD1; v_call: TRBV6-2/TRBV6-3; clone_size: NA; cdr3_aa: CASSYLGTDFSGNTIYF; cdr3_nt: TGTGCCAGCAGTTATCTGGGGACAGACTTCTCTGGAAACACCATATATTTT
j_call: TRBJ1-4; d_call: TRBD1; v_call: TRBV28; clone_size: NA; cdr3_aa: CASCEGGSSNEKLFF; cdr3_nt: TGTGCCAGCTGTGAAGGGGGCAGCTCTAATGAAAAACTGTTTTTT
j_call: TRBJ2-7; d_call: NA; v_call: TRBV10-3; clone_size: NA; cdr3_aa: CAISESAGPYEQYF; cdr3_nt: TGTGCCATCAGTGAGTCGGCAGGCCCCTACGAGCAGTACTTC
j_call: TRBJ2-7; d_call: TRBD1; v_call: TRBV5-4; clone_size: NA; cdr3_aa: CASSLDRANEQYF; cdr3_nt: TGTGCCAGCAGCCTCGACAGGGCAAACGAGCAGTACTTC
j_call: TRBJ1-2; d_call: TRBD1; v_call: TRBV2; clone_size: once; cdr3_aa: CASTLGDRGDGYTF; cdr3_nt: TGTGCCAGCACCTTAGGGGACAGGGGGGATGGCTACACCTTC
j_call: TRBJ2-7; d_call: TRBD2; v_call: TRBV4-2; clone_size: NA; cdr3_aa: CASSQEGLAGNYEQYF; cdr3_nt: TGTGCCAGCAGCCAAGAGGGACTAGCGGGGAACTACGAGCAGTACTTC
j_call: TRBJ1-1; d_call: NA; v_call: TRBV18; clone_size: NA; cdr3_aa: CASSRDPGDTEAFF; cdr3_nt: TGTGCCAGCTCCCGCGACCCAGGGGACACTGAAGCTTTCTTT
j_call: TRBJ1-2; d_call: NA; v_call: TRBV24-1; clone_size: NA; cdr3_aa: CATSDYRRKGASKESYGYTF; cdr3_nt: TGTGCCACCAGTGATTATCGCCGAAAAGGGGCCTCAAAGGAATCATATGGCTACACCTTC